This TCR beta chain originates from a study of post-analysis software for immune sequencing data. Overall study context: Progressive-relapsing, secondary progressive and relapsing-remitting multiple sclerosis were among the disease courses included.

This clonotype came up a few times. Its specificity is unknown. Trimming cost V 1 base and J 5 bases; bases outside gene matches: 7. The CDR3 has 15 residues. Germline assignment: CDR1 SGHRS and CDR2 YFSETQ. Whole-study results and caveats: Roughly 5 TRBV segments, TRBV5-6, TRBV5-1 and TRBV20-1 among them, were found more frequent in patients than controls. Significantly lower normalized Chao1 diversity was found in patients with multiple sclerosis relative to controls.

TCR beta libraries were prepared from cDNA with unique molecular identifiers. cDNA molecules numbering roughly 0.5 million came from roughly 1.1 to 9.2 million T cells. TCRdb used MiXCR to reprocess the PCR reads, holding one entry per CDR3 protein. Of 800,000 to 950,000 distinct CDR3 sequences in the sample, approximately 53% were seen once. The sequenced sample consisted of blood. The origin of this receptor is a girl aged 5-17 years with multiple sclerosis. The genes are TRBV5-1 and TRBJ1-2; TRBD1 aligns across 8 bases. This chain's CDR3 is CASSLIQTGGYGYTF. The DNA for the CDR3 is TGCGCCAGCAGCTTGATTCAAACAGGGGGGTATGGCTACACCTTC.